The rows below give T cell receptor beta chains drawn from one sample of a study of blood T cell repertoires in COVID-19. This table comes from immunoSEQ multiplex PCR, and its TCRdb copy is limited to in-frame clones, with some not included. The repertoire has about 140,000 clones, 65% to 85% of them found once; the top ten carry about 8.1%. Sequenced sample: peripheral blood. The receptors come from a man aged 25-45 years with COVID-19, enrolled during active disease. CDR3s include the opening cysteine and the closing phenylalanine or tryptophan. Each record gives: D gene, clone size, J gene, V gene, CDR3 protein, CDR3 DNA. D genes are given only for firm matches. The size of a clone is reported for some rows only, either as once, few or many, or as a class for expanded clones.

.	.	TRBJ2-7	TRBV19	CASSGGLEEQYF	TGTGCCAGTAGCGGGGGGCTTGAGGAGCAGTACTTC
TRBD2	.	TRBJ2-2	TRBV7-3	CASSLNGRVEDTGELFF	TGTGCCAGCAGCTTAAACGGGAGGGTGGAGGACACCGGGGAGCTGTTTTTT
.	.	TRBJ1-5	TRBV28	CASSTDSSKEPQHF	TGTGCCAGCAGTACCGACAGTAGCAAGGAGCCCCAGCATTTT
TRBD1	once	TRBJ2-1	TRBV11-2	CASSSGTEYNEQFF	TGTGCCAGCAGCTCGGGGACAGAATACAATGAGCAGTTCTTC
.	.	TRBJ1-1	TRBV6-6	CASLRGAEAFF	TGTGCCTCCCTGCGGGGCGCTGAAGCTTTCTTT
.	.	TRBJ2-7	TRBV28	CASSRIRGHEQYF	TGTGCCAGCAGCCGCATCAGGGGCCACGAGCAGTACTTC
TRBD1	.	TRBJ2-4	TRBV3-1/TRBV3-2	CASSHRGPDIQYF	TGTGCCAGCAGCCACAGGGGGCCGGACATTCAGTACTTC
.	.	TRBJ1-2	TRBV28	CASSGQPANYGYTF	TGTGCCAGCAGTGGACAGCCGGCTAACTATGGCTACACCTTC
TRBD1	.	TRBJ1-6	TRBV28	CASSLWGQVYNSPLHF	TGTGCCAGCAGTTTATGGGGACAGGTTTATAATTCACCCCTCCACTTT
.	few	TRBJ2-1	TRBV5-1	CASTGGGTSYNEQFF	TGCGCCAGCACCGGAGGTGGGACTTCCTACAATGAGCAGTTCTTC
TRBD1	.	TRBJ1-2	TRBV6-6	CASGARGTAEKNTF	TGTGCCAGCGGGGCTCGCGGGACAGCTGAGAAAAACACCTTC
TRBD1	.	TRBJ1-3	TRBV9	CASSPRTGMTGNTIYF	TGTGCCAGCAGCCCACGGACAGGGATGACTGGAAACACCATATATTTT
.	.	TRBJ1-2	TRBV9	CASSVVGGSADYGYTF	TGTGCCAGCAGCGTAGTGGGAGGGTCGGCCGACTATGGCTACACCTTC
.	.	TRBJ2-7	TRBV9	CASSVDGIPNYEQYF	TGTGCCAGCAGCGTGGACGGGATTCCGAATTACGAGCAGTACTTC
TRBD1	.	TRBJ1-3	TRBV3-1/TRBV3-2	CASSQARTGAGNTIYF	TGTGCCAGCAGCCAAGCCCGGACAGGGGCCGGAAACACCATATATTTT
TRBD1	.	TRBJ1-5	TRBV30	CAWSGGTVNQPQHF	TGTGCCTGGAGTGGGGGGACAGTAAATCAGCCCCAGCATTTT
TRBD2	.	TRBJ2-2	TRBV28	CASSLGTSGTNTGELFF	TGTGCCAGCAGTCTCGGGACTAGCGGGACGAACACCGGGGAGCTGTTTTTT
.	.	TRBJ2-3	TRBV28	CASSPTMDTQYF	TGTGCCAGCAGTCCGACTATGGATACGCAGTATTTT
.	.	TRBJ1-2	TRBV25-1	CASSEQGSYGYTF	TGTGCCAGCAGTGAACAGGGTAGCTATGGCTACACCTTC
.	.	TRBJ2-5	TRBV7-9	CASSPGGGGPETQYF	TGTGCCAGCAGCCCCGGAGGGGGGGGTCCGGAGACCCAGTACTTC
.	.	TRBJ1-4	TRBV7-9	CASSFTGTNEKLFF	TGTGCCAGCAGCTTTACAGGGACTAATGAAAAACTGTTTTTT
TRBD1	.	TRBJ2-2	TRBV29-1	CSVAERDSWNTGELFF	TGCAGCGTCGCCGAAAGGGACAGCTGGAACACCGGGGAGCTGTTTTTT
TRBD2	.	TRBJ2-5	TRBV5-1	CASSLGLAGRETQYF	TGCGCCAGCAGCTTGGGGCTAGCGGGACGGGAGACCCAGTACTTC
.	once	TRBJ1-4	TRBV7-9	CASSPPGTNEKLFF	TGTGCCAGCAGCCCACCGGGGACTAATGAAAAACTGTTTTTT
TRBD1	.	TRBJ2-1	TRBV10-2	CATRQGNTEQFF	TGCGCCACCCGACAGGGAAATACTGAGCAGTTCTTC
.	.	TRBJ2-1	TRBV6-5	CASRAAAISYNEQFF	TGTGCCAGCAGGGCGGCGGCGATCTCCTACAATGAGCAGTTCTTC
.	.	TRBJ1-6	TRBV7-6	CASSSDTGGSPLHF	TGTGCCAGCAGCTCCGATACCGGGGGTTCACCCCTCCACTTT
TRBD2	.	TRBJ2-1	TRBV4-2	CASSQGVGLAGDNEQFF	TGTGCCAGCAGCCAAGGAGTAGGGCTAGCGGGAGACAATGAGCAGTTCTTC
TRBD2	.	TRBJ2-3	TRBV9	CASSPPTSSSTDTQYF	TGTGCCAGCAGCCCTCCGACTAGCTCGAGCACAGATACGCAGTATTTT
TRBD2	.	TRBJ2-1	TRBV5-6	CASSFGLAGGHEQFF	TGTGCCAGCAGCTTCGGACTAGCGGGAGGGCATGAGCAGTTCTTC
.	few	TRBJ1-5	TRBV30	CAWSSGANQPQHF	TGTGCCTGGAGTTCGGGTGCTAATCAGCCCCAGCATTTT
TRBD2	.	TRBJ2-1	TRBV27	CASSTLAGSNNEQFF	TGTGCCAGCAGTACACTAGCGGGATCGAACAATGAGCAGTTCTTC
TRBD2	.	TRBJ2-1	TRBV5-5	CASSFRDYSYNEQFF	TGTGCCAGCAGCTTTCGGGACTATTCCTACAATGAGCAGTTCTTC
.	.	TRBJ2-7	TRBV7-9	CASSPRRDAYEQYF	TGTGCCAGCAGCCCGAGACGGGATGCCTACGAGCAGTACTTC
.	once	TRBJ1-1	TRBV28	CASSPGNLFEAFF	TGTGCCAGCAGCCCAGGGAACCTGTTTGAAGCTTTCTTT
.	.	TRBJ1-1	TRBV4-1	CASRQTGLNTEAFF	TGCGCCAGCAGGCAGACAGGATTGAACACTGAAGCTTTCTTT
TRBD2	.	TRBJ2-2	TRBV10-3	CAISRTSGTGELFF	TGTGCCATCAGTCGGACTAGCGGAACCGGGGAGCTGTTTTTT
TRBD1	.	TRBJ2-7	TRBV6-6	CAVGQEFYEQYF	TGTGCAGTCGGACAGGAGTTTTACGAGCAGTACTTC
.	.	TRBJ1-5	TRBV19	CASSPGTSNQPQHF	TGTGCCAGTAGCCCCGGGACATCTAATCAGCCCCAGCATTTT